The source of this T cell receptor (beta chain) is a study of blood T cells in healthy people across ages. The authors extracted at least 6 micrograms of total RNA per sample. A second 7 to 11 cycle PCR used barcoded and J-beta primers. Through a template-switch adaptor with 12 random nucleotides, each cDNA molecule received a tag. One entry per CDR3 protein results from TCRdb running MiXCR on the 5' RACE reads. Of approximately 900,000 distinct CDR3 sequences in the sample, 40% to 60% were seen once. This clonotype was counted a few times. Antigen unknown. The CDR3 loop spans 17 amino acids. Overall study results and limits: In the absence of known donor CMV status, changes in expanded clonotypes were possibly confounded. Conclusively comparing naive with antigen-experienced cells was impossible with unsorted PBMCs.

The gene calls are TRBV21-1 and TRBJ2-5; the DNA was not used to check the table's D call, TRBD1. TRBV21-1 constitutes a pseudogene. The sample was blood. This receptor was obtained from a man younger than 40 in good health. Here the CDR3 reads CASSIDPGGDTQETQYF. The CDR3 DNA follows: TGTGCCAGCAGCATTGATCCCGGTGGGGACACTCAAGAGACCCAGTACTTC.